This T cell receptor beta chain appears in the sequencing data of a study of blood T cell repertoires in COVID-19. Study context: Italy, Spain and the United States were the sources of the convalescent and acute COVID-19 samples. PBMCs, B-cell-depleted T cells, or T cells provided the cDNA or gDNA that made up the material.

Authors' analysis steps: Researchers report that nucleated cell counts were estimated from reference gene primer amplification. Produced via immunoSEQ multiplex PCR; TCRdb's table is partial and in-frame only. V and J calls and clone size follow that table, whereas D and trimming were derived from the DNA. Of some 31,000 clones in the sample, approximately 85% are singletons; the top ten hold over 7.5%. The specimen sequenced was peripheral blood. The source is an elderly man with active COVID-19.

The CDR3 bases are TGTGCCAGCAGTCTAGAGAGAAGAATAAACACTGAAGCTTTCTTT. Translating it yields CASSLERRINTEAFF. This chain joins TRBV7-2 and TRBJ1-1, with no clear D. Germline-derived CDR1 and CDR2 are SGHTA and FQGNSA. With 6 bases removed from V and 2 bases from J, the gap between germline ends came to 16 bases. The CDR3 is made up of 15 amino acids. The full variable domain, rest sourced from reference TRBV7-2 and TRBJ1-1, is GAGVSQSPSNKVTEKGKDVELRCDPISGHTALYWYRQSLGQGLEFLIYFQGNSAPDKSGLPSDRFSAERTGGSVSTLTIQRTQQEDSAVYLCASSLERRINTEAFFGQGTRLTVV.